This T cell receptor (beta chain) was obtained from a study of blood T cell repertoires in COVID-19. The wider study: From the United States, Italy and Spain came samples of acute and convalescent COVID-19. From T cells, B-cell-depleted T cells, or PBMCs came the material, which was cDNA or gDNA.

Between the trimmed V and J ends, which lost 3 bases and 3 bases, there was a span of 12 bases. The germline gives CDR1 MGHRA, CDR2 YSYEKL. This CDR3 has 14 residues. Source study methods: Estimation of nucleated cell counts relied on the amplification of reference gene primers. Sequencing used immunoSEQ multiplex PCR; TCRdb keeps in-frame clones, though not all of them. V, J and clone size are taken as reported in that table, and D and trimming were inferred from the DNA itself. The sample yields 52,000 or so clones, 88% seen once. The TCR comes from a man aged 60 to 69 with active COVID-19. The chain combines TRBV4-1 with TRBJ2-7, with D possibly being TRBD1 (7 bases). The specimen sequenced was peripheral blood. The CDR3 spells CASSQTGRNYEQYF. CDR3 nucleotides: TGCGCCAGCAGCCAGACAGGGAGGAACTACGAGCAGTACTTC.